The rows below give T cell receptor beta chains drawn from one sample of a study of cytomegalovirus exposure and HLA in healthy donors. Repertoires were generated with immunoSEQ multiplex PCR, while TCRdb's copy carries only in-frame clones and drops some. The table has approximately 100,000 clones, 85% seen once; the top ten hold 7.4%. The specimen was PBMCs. The receptors derive from a man aged 35-49 years in good health and CMV-seropositive. The conserved cysteine and the conserved F or W are not part of the CDR3 here. Size values are once, few and many counts, or a class for expanded clones, and some rows have none.

abundance	v_gene	CDR3aa
few	TRBV2	ASRSLQGYDVAGELF
.	TRBV10-2	ASSEPGQANEQY
.	TRBV7-9	ASSFDTYNSPLH
.	TRBV10-1	ASSYGRQGGSTDTQY
.	TRBV5-1	ASSLATTANTGELF
.	TRBV11-2	ASSLSGNEKLF
.	TRBV6-1	ASSPRVEETQY
.	TRBV11-2	ASSFFGQGTYEQY
.	TRBV18	ASSGQGDGNQPQH
once	TRBV14	ASSHPGNRYGYT
.	TRBV7-9	ASSPWGQGENSPLH
.	TRBV5-4	ASSSTGSYEQY
.	TRBV5-5	ASSSGTSGSTDTQY
.	TRBV30	AWDRVGGETQY
.	TRBV18	ASSPPGGPRYEQY
.	TRBV4-2	ASSQLDSGELF
once	TRBV7-9	ASSRQGDTGELF
.	TRBV19	ASSPGPLYYNEQF
.	TRBV19	ASSPGLGETQY
.	TRBV7-9	ASSLERGQGNSPLH
.	TRBV11-2	ASSLDLGSFSGNTIY
.	TRBV18	ASSVQGAMGEQY
.	TRBV7-9	ASSLRRDREDEQY
.	TRBV5-1	ASSLTSGSRADTQY
.	TRBV6-5	ASSRDRGSREQY
.	TRBV5-1	ASRSEGIYYEQY
.	TRBV5-6	ASSPGTGDGQPQH
.	TRBV10-1	ASSGQGGEQY
.	TRBV6-1	ASSQRRDSVKTQY
.	TRBV7-2	ASSLDGRNAYEQY
.	TRBV5-1	ASSSGTSNTGELF
.	TRBV6-6	ASLQGHGYT
.	TRBV6-5	ASRRTGMEPQH
.	TRBV11-2	ASSLDEGVGMETQY
.	TRBV6-1	ASIGTGDPQETQY
.	TRBV5-4	ASSIGTDPSGGGDTQY
.	TRBV11-1	ASSLPGLANYEQY
.	TRBV19	ASSIGVLNYGYT
.	TRBV7-2	ASSLSAAGDYGYT
.	TRBV2	ASRDRGLSPLH